Below, one T cell receptor (beta chain) is given with its context. Primed by a sample-barcoded 5' primer and a J-beta primer mix, a second PCR proceeded for roughly 7 to 11 cycles. One entry per CDR3 protein results from TCRdb running MiXCR on the 5' RACE reads. The sample has about a million distinct CDR3 sequences, 48% seen once. The source of the sample is a study of blood T cells in healthy people across ages. The V gene lost 4 bases and the J gene lost 2 bases, with 6 bases spanning the gap. The CDR3 has 13 amino acids. CDR1 is SGHKS and CDR2 is YYEKEE in the germline V gene (reference sequence). The study recruited healthy Caucasian donors from Russia who were aged about 6 to 90. Per individual sample, total RNA of at least 5 micrograms was extracted.

The sample was blood. This clonotype originated in a man in his thirties or forties in good health. The chain uses TRBV5-5 and TRBJ2-2; D call uncertain. The CDR3 loop is CASSPYNTGELFF. The CDR3 region has the DNA TGTGCCAGCAGCCCTTACAACACCGGGGAGCTGTTTTTT.